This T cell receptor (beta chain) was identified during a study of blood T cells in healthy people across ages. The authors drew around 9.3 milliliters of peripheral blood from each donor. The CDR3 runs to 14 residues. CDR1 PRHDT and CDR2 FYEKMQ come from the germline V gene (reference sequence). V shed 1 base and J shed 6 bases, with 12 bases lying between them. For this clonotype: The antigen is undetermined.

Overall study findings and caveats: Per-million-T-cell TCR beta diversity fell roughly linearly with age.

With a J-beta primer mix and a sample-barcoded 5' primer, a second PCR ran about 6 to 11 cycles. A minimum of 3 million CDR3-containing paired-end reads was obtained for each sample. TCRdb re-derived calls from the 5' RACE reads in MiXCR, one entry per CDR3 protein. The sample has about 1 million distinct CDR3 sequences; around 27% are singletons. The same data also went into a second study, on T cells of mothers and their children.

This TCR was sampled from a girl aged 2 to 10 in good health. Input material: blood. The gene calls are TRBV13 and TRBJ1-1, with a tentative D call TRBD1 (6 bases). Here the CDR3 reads CASSLAQGHSEAFF. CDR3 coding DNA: TGTGCCAGCAGCTTAGCTCAGGGGCACTCTGAAGCTTTCTTT.